The clone carrying this T cell receptor (beta chain) was counted only a few times. Its antigen is unknown. The data are from a study of beta chain features in type 1 diabetes. The V and J ends lost 2 bases and 13 bases respectively, with 14 bases between them. The CDR3 is made up of 12 amino acids. Germline V gene lookup returns CDR1 GTSNPN and CDR2 SVGIG (reference sequence). The entirety of the isolated RNA underwent reverse transcription, so expressed TCRB transcripts were sequenced. Sequenced by immunoSEQ multiplex PCR; TCRdb stores in-frame clones only, minus some. The table has about 660,000 clones, 11% to 15% seen once. Study outcomes and limitations: Researchers report that Type 1 diabetes patients had moderately but significantly shorter TCRB CDR3s across all four CD4+ subsets. Short templates might get an advantage during PCR, and this would be equal in patients and controls.

The source material was naive CD4+ T cells from blood. The clonotype was recovered from a man younger than 35 with type 1 diabetes. The gene calls are TRBV30 and TRBJ1-4, with a tentative D call TRBD1 (5 bases). The CDR3 here is CAWSLGTWGLFF. The CDR3 DNA sequence: TGTGCCTGGAGTCTCGGGACGTGGGGACTGTTTTTT.